This TCR beta chain is from a study of blood T cell repertoires in COVID-19. The overall study: The origin of the acute and convalescent COVID-19 samples was the United States, Italy and Spain. PBMCs, B-cell-depleted T cells, or T cells provided the cDNA or gDNA that made up the material.

Measured with immunoSEQ multiplex PCR; TCRdb has only the in-frame clones, and not every one. Among approximately 150,000 clones listed, about 87% were seen once. The CDR3 loop spans 15 amino acids. V dropped 6 bases and J dropped 1 base, with 14 bases sitting between them. Germline assignment: CDR1 SGHTA and CDR2 FQGNSA. The sample consisted of peripheral blood. V is TRBV7-2 and J is TRBJ2-3; a weak D match, TRBD1 (6 bases). This clonotype was obtained from a man aged 50 to 60 who had recovered from COVID-19. The CDR3 coding sequence is TGTGCCAGCAGTTCGCAGGGGTCCGGCACAGATACGCAGTATTTT. This encodes CASSSQGSGTDTQYF.